This T cell receptor beta chain was sequenced during a study of cytomegalovirus exposure and HLA in healthy donors. Study results and caveats: Reported performance of the classifier showed diagnosis of cytomegalovirus status with high specificity and sensitivity. Clonal expansion was found to be greater in HLA-associated TCR beta chains than in equally common others in a later analysis. Sequencing probably produced one cluster of sequence variants that were highly shared.

Regarding this clone: Antigen unknown.

PCR was performed using 60 Vbeta and 13 Jbeta primers. Assay used: immunoSEQ multiplex PCR; TCRdb lists only in-frame clones, some missing. This repertoire shows about 180,000 clones, 60% to 80% found once; its top ten account for about 13%. Participants comprised healthy donors of bone marrow. This receptor was obtained from a woman between 45 and 65 years old in good health and CMV-seropositive. Sequencing used PBMCs.

The CDR3 DNA reads as TGTGCCGTTCATCGGCGGGGAGAGGGGACCCAGTACTTC. The encoded protein is CAVHRRGEGTQYF. The J gene is TRBJ2-5, the V gene TRBV7-3, with D maybe TRBD2 (6 bases). CDR1 is SGHTA and CDR2 is FQGTGA in the germline V gene. This CDR3 comprises 13 residues. Between the trimmed V and J ends, which lost 11 bases and 7 bases, there was a span of 20 bases. Variable domain in full (rest from reference TRBV7-3 and TRBJ2-5): GAGVSQTPSNKVTEKGKYVELRCDPISGHTALYWYRQSLGQGPEFLIYFQGTGAADDSGLPNDRFFAVRPEGSVSTLKIQRTERGDSAVYLCAVHRRGEGTQYFGPGTRLLVL.